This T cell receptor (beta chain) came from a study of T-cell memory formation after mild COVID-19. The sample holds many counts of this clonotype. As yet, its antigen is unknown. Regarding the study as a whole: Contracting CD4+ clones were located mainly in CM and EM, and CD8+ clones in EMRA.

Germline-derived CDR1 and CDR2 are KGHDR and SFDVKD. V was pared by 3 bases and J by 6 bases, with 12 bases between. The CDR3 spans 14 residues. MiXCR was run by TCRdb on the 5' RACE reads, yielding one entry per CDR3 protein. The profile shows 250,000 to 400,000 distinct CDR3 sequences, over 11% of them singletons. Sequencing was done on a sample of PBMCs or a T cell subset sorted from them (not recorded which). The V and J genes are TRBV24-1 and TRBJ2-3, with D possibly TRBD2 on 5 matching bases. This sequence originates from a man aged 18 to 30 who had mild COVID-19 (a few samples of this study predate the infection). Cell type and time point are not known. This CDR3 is CATSDTPGGDTQYF. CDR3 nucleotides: TGTGCCACCAGTGATACCCCGGGCGGGGATACGCAGTATTTT.